Reported below is one TCR beta chain. This clonotype was counted only a few times. The antigen it binds to is not known. Base qualities are missing; no much larger clone stands one base away. The CDR3 starts with the cysteine, ends with the phenylalanine, and has 12 residues. Only the CDR3 region is kept as DNA, spanning 36 bases read in frame from base 1. V loses 6 bases of germline sequence and J loses 2 bases, and the interval between the two ends is 8 bases. Reading the germline V gene (reference sequence) gives CDR1 SGHKS and CDR2 YYEKEE. These data belong to a study of CD8 T cells in ankylosing spondylitis (dated by TCRdb to between 2016 and 2019). Regarding the complete study: The study set out to find disease-linked TCR variants by profiling T cell receptor beta repertoires in ankylosing spondylitis patients and healthy donors. Samples of peripheral blood were taken, and for ankylosing spondylitis patients, synovial fluid was collected as well. In total, the full study cohort was made up of approximately 99 healthy donors and 25 to 30 ankylosing spondylitis patients.

Paper-wide results and their limitations: The disease-linked clones were reported to be significantly enriched in matched synovial fluid samples from ankylosing spondylitis patients. Some of the motif variants had been reported before in the synovial fluid and blood of reactive arthritis patients, a finding that suggests common disease-initiation mechanisms. The disease-linked clones showed a CD8+ phenotype and occurred at relatively low frequencies in peripheral blood. A TCR beta motif of fewer than 10 highly homologous amino acid variants appeared characteristic of blood from ankylosing spondylitis patients.

Instrument used: Illumina HiSeq 2500. Quantitative 5'-RACE with molecular barcodes was the method used to prepare the TCR beta libraries. Turning to the authors' computational methods: Disease-linked TCR variants were identified with a new computational method built on a probabilistic model of VDJ rearrangement. TCRdb applied fastp at Q25 and MiXCR to the public reads, then kept only in-frame beta chains. Rows matching on CDR3 protein sequence are summarized as one entry with the most common DNA and genes. TCRdb assigned the V and J calls; the authors' analysis was not used. The sample records some 200,000 distinct CDR3 sequences, roughly 13% of which are singletons. The ten most abundant clones make up approximately 15% of the sample.

The chain is encoded by TRBV5-5 joined to TRBJ2-5, with the identity of the D gene unclear. The sequence was obtained from a male donor with ankylosing spondylitis or in good health (not recorded which). Sequenced material: blood, either unsorted or a sorted T cell fraction (not recorded which). The CDR3 reads as follows: CASTIFQETQYF. At the DNA level, the sequence is TGTGCCAGCACCATATTTCAAGAGACCCAGTACTTC.